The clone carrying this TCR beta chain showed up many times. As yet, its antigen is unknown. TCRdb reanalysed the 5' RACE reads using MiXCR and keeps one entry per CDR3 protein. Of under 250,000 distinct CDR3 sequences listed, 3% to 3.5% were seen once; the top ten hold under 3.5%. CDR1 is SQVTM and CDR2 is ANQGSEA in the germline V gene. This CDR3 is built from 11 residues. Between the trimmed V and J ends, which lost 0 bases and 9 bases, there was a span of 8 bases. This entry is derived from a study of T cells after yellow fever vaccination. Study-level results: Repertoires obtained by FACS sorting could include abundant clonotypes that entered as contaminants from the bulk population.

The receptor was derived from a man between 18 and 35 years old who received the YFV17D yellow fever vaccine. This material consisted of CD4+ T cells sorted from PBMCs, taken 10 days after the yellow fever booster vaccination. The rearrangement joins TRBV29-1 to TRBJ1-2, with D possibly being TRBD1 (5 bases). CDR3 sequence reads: CSVEEGVSYTF. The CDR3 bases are TGCAGCGTTGAAGAGGGGGTCAGCTACACCTTC.